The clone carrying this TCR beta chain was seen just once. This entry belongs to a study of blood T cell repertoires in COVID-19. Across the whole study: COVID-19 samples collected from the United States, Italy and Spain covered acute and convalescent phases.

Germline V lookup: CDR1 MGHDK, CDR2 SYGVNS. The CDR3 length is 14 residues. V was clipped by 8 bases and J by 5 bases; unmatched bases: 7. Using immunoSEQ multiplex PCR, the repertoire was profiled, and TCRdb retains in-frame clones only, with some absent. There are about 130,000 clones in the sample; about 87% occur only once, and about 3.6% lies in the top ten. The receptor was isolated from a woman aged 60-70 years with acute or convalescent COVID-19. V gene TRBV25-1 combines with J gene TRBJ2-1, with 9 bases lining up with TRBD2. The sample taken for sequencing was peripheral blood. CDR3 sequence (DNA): TGTGCCAGCCAGACTAGCGGAGGCGACAATGAGCAGTTCTTC. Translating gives CASQTSGGDNEQFF. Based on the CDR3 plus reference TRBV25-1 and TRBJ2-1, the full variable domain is EADIYQTPRYLVIGTGKKITLECSQTMGHDKMYWYQQDPGMELHLIHYSYGVNSTEKGDLSSESTVSRIRTEHFPLTLESARPSHTSQYLCASQTSGGDNEQFFGPGTRLTVL.